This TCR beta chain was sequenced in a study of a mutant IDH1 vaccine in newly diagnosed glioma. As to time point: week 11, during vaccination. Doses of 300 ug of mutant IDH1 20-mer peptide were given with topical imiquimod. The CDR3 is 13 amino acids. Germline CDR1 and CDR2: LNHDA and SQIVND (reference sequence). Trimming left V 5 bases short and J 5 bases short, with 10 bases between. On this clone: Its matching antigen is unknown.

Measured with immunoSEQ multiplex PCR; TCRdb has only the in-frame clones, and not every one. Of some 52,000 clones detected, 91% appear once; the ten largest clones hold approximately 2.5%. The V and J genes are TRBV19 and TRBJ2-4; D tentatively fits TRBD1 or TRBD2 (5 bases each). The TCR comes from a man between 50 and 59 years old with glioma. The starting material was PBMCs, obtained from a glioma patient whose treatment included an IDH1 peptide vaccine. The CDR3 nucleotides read TGTGCCAGTAGTCAGGGACGGCAAAACATTCAGTACTTC. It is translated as CASSQGRQNIQYF.